This TCR beta chain was recorded in a study of control samples from healthy donors and cancer patients. The protocol was immunoSEQ multiplex PCR, while the TCRdb copy is restricted to in-frame clones and leaves out a portion. The sample holds 230,000 or so clones; just under 95% are singletons and the top ten take 1.5%. The V gene's germline CDR1 is ENHRY and CDR2 SYGVKD. V was clipped by 6 bases and J by 9 bases, with 21 bases between them. This CDR3 is 16 amino acids long. The specimen sequenced was blood. The clonotype was recovered from a man aged 45-60 years in good health. The chain is built from TRBV10-3 and TRBJ1-6; perhaps TRBD1 as D (5 bases). The CDR3 bases are TGTGCCATCAGAGACTGGAGGAAGGGGTTGAGTTCACCCCTCCACTTT. Its protein is CAIRDWRKGLSSPLHF.